These 8 T cell receptor beta chains came from one sample sequenced in a study of Ad26.COV2.S vaccination and SARS-CoV-2 variants. Measured with immunoSEQ multiplex PCR; TCRdb has only the in-frame clones, and not every one. In the table there are fewer than 500,000 clones, less than 95% of which are singletons. The treatment was: some 19 received Ad26.COV2.S at low or high dose, single or two shots; several received placebo; per-sample allocation not given. All samples were drawn on day 63, counting from the first vaccine or placebo injection. The material was peripheral blood, obtained in a trial of Ad26.COV2.S vaccine versus placebo. Source of these receptors: a person aged 18 to 59 who received the Ad26.COV2.S COVID-19 vaccine or a placebo.

V usage is TRBV6-1 and J usage is TRBJ2-5, with D perhaps matching TRBD1 (6 bases). The CDR3 length is 16 residues. Germline V lookup: CDR1 MNHNS, CDR2 SASEGT. With 0 bases removed from V and 1 base from J, the gap between germline ends came to 12 bases. The CDR3 protein is CASSEALRQAQETQYF. CDR3 sequence (DNA): TGTGCCAGCAGTGAAGCGCTTCGACAGGCCCAAGAGACCCAGTACTTC.

The chain links TRBV6-2 or TRBV6-3 to TRBJ2-5, with 7 bases identical to TRBD1. Germline CDR1 reads MNHEY; CDR2 reads SVGEGT. The V segment lost 4 bases and the J segment 6 bases; nucleotides outside the gene matches: 14. CDR3 size: 16 residues. CDR3 nucleotides: TGTGCCAGCAGTTCCCCACGTTTGACAGGGCGACAGACCCAGTACTTC. It encodes CASSSPRLTGRQTQYF.

This chain uses TRBV7-2 with TRBJ1-4, with 9 positions matching TRBD1. The CDR3 has 17 residues. The germline CDR1 and CDR2 sequences are SGHTA and FQGNSA. V trimming: 5 bases; J trimming: 2 bases; junction bases outside the gene matches: 9. The CDR3, as DNA: TGTGCCAGCAGCAGACGGACAGGGGCATCCACTAATGAAAAACTGTTTTTT. Its translation is CASSRRTGASTNEKLFF.

A few counts support this clone. This rearrangement joins TRBV24-1 to TRBJ1-2; D not certain. There are 11 residues in the CDR3. The germline V gene encodes CDR1 KGHDR and CDR2 SFDVKD. The V and J ends lost 4 bases and 8 bases respectively, with 7 bases between them. The CDR3 region is CATSEAGGYTF. The CDR3 DNA reads TGTGCCACCAGTGAAGCGGGGGGCTACACCTTC.

The chain couples TRBV3-1 (or the pseudogene TRBV3-2) to TRBJ2-5; a weak D match, TRBD2 (6 bases). CDR3 length: 16 residues. CDR1 LGHDT and CDR2 YNNKEL come from the germline V gene (reference sequence). Trimming took off 2 bases at V and 5 bases at J, with 18 bases between the two ends. The CDR3: CASSQFGGRSSETQYF. DNA for the CDR3: TGTGCCAGCAGCCAATTTGGAGGGAGAAGCTCTGAGACCCAGTACTTC.

The rearrangement uses TRBV11-3 and TRBJ2-5; D is uncertain. The CDR3 length is 12 residues. The V end lost 0 bases, the J end lost 5 bases, and 4 bases lay between the germline ends. CDR1 is SGHNT and CDR2 is YENEEA in the germline V gene. CDR3 bases: TGTGCCAGCAGCTTAGAGGGGGAGACCCAGTACTTC. Translating it yields CASSLEGETQYF.

The rearrangement links TRBV9 to TRBJ1-5; D might be TRBD1 (6 bases). Trimming took 1 base from V and 5 from J, leaving 16 bases between them. The germline V gene encodes CDR1 SGDLS and CDR2 YYNGEE. The CDR3 length is 16 residues. The DNA for the CDR3 is TGTGCCAGCAGCGTAAGGGGGAACAGGGTTGATCAGCCCCAGCATTTT. It yields the protein CASSVRGNRVDQPQHF.

This clone occurred once. The chain is built from TRBV13 and TRBJ2-1; 9 positions agree with TRBD1. This CDR3 is 16 amino acids long. Trimming at V came to 3 bases and at J to 4 bases, leaving 7 bases not matched to a gene. Germline V gene lookup returns CDR1 PRHDT and CDR2 FYEKMQ (reference sequence). This chain's CDR3 is CASSFSPGQGYNEQFF. DNA of the CDR3: TGTGCCAGCAGCTTTTCTCCGGGACAGGGTTACAATGAGCAGTTCTTC.